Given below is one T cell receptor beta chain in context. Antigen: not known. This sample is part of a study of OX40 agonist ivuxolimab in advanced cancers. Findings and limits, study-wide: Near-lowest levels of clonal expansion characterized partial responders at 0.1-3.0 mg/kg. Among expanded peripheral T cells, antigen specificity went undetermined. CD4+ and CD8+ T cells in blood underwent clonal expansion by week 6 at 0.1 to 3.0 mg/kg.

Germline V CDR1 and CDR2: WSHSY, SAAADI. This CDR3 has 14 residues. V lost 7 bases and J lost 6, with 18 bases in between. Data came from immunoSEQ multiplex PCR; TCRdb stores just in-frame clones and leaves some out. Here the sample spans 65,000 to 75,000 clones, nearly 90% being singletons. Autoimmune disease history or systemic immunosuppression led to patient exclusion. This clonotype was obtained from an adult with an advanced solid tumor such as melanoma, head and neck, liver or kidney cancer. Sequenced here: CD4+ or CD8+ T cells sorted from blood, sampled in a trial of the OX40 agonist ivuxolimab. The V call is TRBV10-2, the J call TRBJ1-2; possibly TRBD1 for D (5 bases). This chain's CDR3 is CASNSPVGVDGYTF. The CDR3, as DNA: TGCGCCAGCAACTCTCCGGTAGGGGTCGATGGCTACACCTTC.